What follows is one T cell receptor beta chain and its context. The source of the sample is a study of shared clonotypes between healthy human individuals. Study overall: Contributing individuals were a couple of females and a few males aged 18 to 49.

The method was immunoSEQ multiplex PCR; TCRdb's version includes in-frame clones alone and lacks a portion of them. The table shows 2 million to 3 million clones, with over 85% occurring only once. Memory CD4+ cells were the fraction left after CD45RA+ naive selection. Trimming removed 6 bases from V and 4 bases from J, with 12 bases in between. The CDR3 consists of 14 residues. Germline loops: CDR1 MNHEY, CDR2 SVGAGI. This TCR was recovered from a man aged 18-30 years in good health. This chain joins TRBV6-5 and TRBJ1-4; weak D call: TRBD1 (5 bases). Sequencing input: naive CD4+ T cells sorted from blood. Described subset: CD45RA+ positively selected. CDR3 DNA sequence: TGTGCCAGCAGCCCGGGACGGATTAATGAAAAACTGTTTTTT. Encoded protein: CASSPGRINEKLFF.